This entry concerns a single T cell receptor (beta chain). These data come from a study of shared clonotypes between healthy human individuals. Measured with immunoSEQ multiplex PCR; TCRdb has only the in-frame clones, and not every one. The sample lists about 110,000 clones; approximately 70% were seen once. Germline CDR1 reads MNHNS; CDR2 reads SASEGT. The CDR3 is made up of 17 amino acids. The V segment lost 2 bases and the J segment 0 bases; nucleotides outside the gene matches: 3. Sequenced: memory CD8+ T cells sorted from blood. Specified subset: CD45RO+ cells pooled with CCR7-negative TemRA cells. This sequence was found in a woman aged 25 to 39 in good health. The rearrangement joins TRBV6-1 to TRBJ2-6; 8 nucleotides align to TRBD2. DNA of the CDR3: TGTGCCAGCAGTGAAATGGCGGGAGGCTCTGGGGCCAACGTCCTGACTTTC. Translated: CASSEMAGGSGANVLTF.